The source of this TCR beta chain is a study of T-cell reconstitution after alpha-beta-depleted transplantation in children. Study-level points and caveats: Two months or so post-transplant, alpha-beta T cells reportedly derived from several hundred expanded graft clones. The origin of high day-60 TCRbeta diversity in some patients lay in surviving recipient T cells and thymic progenitors. T-cell counts and diversity were attributed mostly to newly produced T cells one year after transplant.

On this clonotype: Its antigen is still unknown.

Unique molecular identifiers were incorporated when the TCRbeta library was constructed. TCRdb fed the PCR reads into MiXCR, producing one record per CDR3 protein. Of around 600,000 distinct CDR3 sequences in the sample, around 23% are singletons; the top ten hold around 14%. The J segment lost 2 bases and the V segment lost 4 bases, leaving 7 bases of the junction unmatched. Germline V lookup: CDR1 MGHRA, CDR2 YSYEKL. This CDR3 spans 16 amino acids. J is TRBJ2-5 and V is TRBV4-1, with 10 positions matching TRBD1. The clonotype originates from a boy under three years old who had a stem cell transplant for acute myeloid leukemia, so the T cells may come from the graft donor. The sample consisted of PBMCs, mostly from graft donor cells, taken 360 days after TCRalphabeta/CD19-depleted stem cell transplant. The DNA for the CDR3 is TGCGCCAGCAGCCTCGGATGGACAGGGGGACAAGAGACCCAGTACTTC. It encodes CASSLGWTGGQETQYF.